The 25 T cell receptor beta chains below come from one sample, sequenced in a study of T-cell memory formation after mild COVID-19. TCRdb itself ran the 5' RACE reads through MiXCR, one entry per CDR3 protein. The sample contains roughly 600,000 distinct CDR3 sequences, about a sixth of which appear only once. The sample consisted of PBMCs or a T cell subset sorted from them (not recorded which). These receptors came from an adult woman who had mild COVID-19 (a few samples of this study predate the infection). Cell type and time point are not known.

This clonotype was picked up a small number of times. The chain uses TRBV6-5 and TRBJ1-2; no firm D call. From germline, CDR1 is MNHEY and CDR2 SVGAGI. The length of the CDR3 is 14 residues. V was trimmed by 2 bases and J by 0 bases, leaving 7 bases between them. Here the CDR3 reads CASSYGGTNYGYTF. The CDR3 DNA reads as TGTGCCAGCAGTTACGGCGGAACTAACTATGGCTACACCTTC.

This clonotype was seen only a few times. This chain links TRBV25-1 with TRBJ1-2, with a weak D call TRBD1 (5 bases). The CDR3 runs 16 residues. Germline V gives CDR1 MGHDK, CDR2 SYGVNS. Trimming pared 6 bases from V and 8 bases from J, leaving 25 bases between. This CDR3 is CASRLPEGLPTRGYTF. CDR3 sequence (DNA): TGTGCCAGCAGGCTACCAGAGGGACTACCAACGAGGGGCTACACCTTC.

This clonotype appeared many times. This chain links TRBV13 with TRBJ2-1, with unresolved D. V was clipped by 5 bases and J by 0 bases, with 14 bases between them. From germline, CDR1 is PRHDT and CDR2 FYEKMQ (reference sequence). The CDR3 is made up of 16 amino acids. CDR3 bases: TGTGCCAGCAGCAACCGAAGGCCCCACTCCTACAATGAGCAGTTCTTC. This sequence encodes CASSNRRPHSYNEQFF.

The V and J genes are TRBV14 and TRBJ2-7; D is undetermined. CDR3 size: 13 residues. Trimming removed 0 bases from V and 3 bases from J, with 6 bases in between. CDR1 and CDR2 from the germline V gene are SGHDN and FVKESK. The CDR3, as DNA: TGTGCCAGCAGCCAAGATGAGATCTACGAGCAGTACTTC. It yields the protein CASSQDEIYEQYF.

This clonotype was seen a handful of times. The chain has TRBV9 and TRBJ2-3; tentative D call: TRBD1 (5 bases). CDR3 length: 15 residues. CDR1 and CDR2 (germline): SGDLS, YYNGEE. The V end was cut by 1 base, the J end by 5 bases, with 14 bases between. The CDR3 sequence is CASSVQGTRRDTQYF. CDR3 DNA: TGTGCCAGCAGCGTACAGGGCACCCGTAGAGATACGCAGTATTTT.

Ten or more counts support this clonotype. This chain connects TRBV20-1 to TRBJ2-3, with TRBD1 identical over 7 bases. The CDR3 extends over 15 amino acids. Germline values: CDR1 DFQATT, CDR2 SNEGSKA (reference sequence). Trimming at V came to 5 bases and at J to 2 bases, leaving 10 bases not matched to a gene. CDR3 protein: CSALDREKSTDTQYF. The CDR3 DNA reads TGCAGTGCTTTAGACAGGGAAAAGTCCACAGATACGCAGTATTTT.

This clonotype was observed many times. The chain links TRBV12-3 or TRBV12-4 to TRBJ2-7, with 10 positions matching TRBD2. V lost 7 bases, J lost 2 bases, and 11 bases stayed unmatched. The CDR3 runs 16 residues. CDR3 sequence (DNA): TGTGCCAGCACCTTCGGGCTAGCGGGGGTGACCTACGAGCAGTACTTC. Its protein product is CASTFGLAGVTYEQYF.

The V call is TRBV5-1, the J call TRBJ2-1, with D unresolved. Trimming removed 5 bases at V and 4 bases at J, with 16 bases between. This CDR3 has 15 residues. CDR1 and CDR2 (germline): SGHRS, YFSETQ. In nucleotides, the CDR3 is TGCGCCAGCAGTAACACCTCTCGACCTTACAATGAGCAGTTCTTC. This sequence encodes CASSNTSRPYNEQFF. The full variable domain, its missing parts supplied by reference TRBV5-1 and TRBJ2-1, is KAGVTQTPRYLIKTRGQQVTLSCSPISGHRSVSWYQQTPGQGLQFLFEYFSETQRNKGNFPGRFSGRQFSNSRSEMNVSTLELGDSALYLCASSNTSRPYNEQFFGPGTRLTVL.

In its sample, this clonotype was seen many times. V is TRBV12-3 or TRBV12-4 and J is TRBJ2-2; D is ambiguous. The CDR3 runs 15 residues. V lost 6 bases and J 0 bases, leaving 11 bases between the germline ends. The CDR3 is CASSTAQANTGELFF. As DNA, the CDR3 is TGTGCCAGCAGCACAGCCCAAGCGAACACCGGGGAGCTGTTTTTT.

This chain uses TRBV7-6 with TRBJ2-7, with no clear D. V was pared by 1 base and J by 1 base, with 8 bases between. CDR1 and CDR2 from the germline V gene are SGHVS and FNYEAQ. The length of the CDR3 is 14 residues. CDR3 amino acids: CASSLGDQSYEQYF. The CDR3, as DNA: TGTGCCAGCAGCTTAGGCGATCAATCCTACGAGCAGTACTTC.

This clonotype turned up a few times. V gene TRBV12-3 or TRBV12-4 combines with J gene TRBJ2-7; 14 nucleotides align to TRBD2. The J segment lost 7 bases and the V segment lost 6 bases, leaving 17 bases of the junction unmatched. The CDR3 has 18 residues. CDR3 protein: CASSRRTSGRSAAEEQYF. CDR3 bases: TGTGCCAGCAGCCGACGGACTAGCGGGAGGTCTGCAGCGGAGGAGCAGTACTTC.

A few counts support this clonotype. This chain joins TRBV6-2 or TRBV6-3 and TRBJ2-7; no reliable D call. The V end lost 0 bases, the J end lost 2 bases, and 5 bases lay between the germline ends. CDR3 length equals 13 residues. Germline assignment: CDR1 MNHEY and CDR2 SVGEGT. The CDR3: CASSYSLAYEQYF. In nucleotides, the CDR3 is TGTGCCAGCAGTTACTCTTTAGCCTACGAGCAGTACTTC.

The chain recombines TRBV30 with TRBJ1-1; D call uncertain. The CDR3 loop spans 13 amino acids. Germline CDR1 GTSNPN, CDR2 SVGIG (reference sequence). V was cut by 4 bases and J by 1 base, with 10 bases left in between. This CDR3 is CAWTKSPNTEAFF. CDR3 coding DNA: TGTGCCTGGACCAAAAGTCCGAACACTGAAGCTTTCTTT. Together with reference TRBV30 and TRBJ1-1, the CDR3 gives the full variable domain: SQTIHQWPATLVQPVGSPLSLECTVEGTSNPNLYWYRQAAGRGLQLLFYSVGIGQISSEVPQNLSASRPQDRQFILSSKKLLLSDSGFYLCAWTKSPNTEAFFGQGTRLTVV.

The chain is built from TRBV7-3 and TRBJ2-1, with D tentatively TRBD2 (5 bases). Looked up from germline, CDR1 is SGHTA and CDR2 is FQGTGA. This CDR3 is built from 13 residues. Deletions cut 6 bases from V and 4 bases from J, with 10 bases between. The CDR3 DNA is TGTGCCAGCAGTCGATCGGGGTACAATGAGCAGTTCTTC. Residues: CASSRSGYNEQFF.

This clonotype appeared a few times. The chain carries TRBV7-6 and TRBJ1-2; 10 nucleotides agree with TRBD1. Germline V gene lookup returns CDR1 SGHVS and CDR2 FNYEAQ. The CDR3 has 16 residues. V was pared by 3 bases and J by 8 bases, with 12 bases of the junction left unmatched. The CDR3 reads CASSFDPGQGLGGYTF. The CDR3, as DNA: TGTGCCAGCAGCTTTGACCCGGGACAGGGGCTGGGCGGCTACACCTTC.

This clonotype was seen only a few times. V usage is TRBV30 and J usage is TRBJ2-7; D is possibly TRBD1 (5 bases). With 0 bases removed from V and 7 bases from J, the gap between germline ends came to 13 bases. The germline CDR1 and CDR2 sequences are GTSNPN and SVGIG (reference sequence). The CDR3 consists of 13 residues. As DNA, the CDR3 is TGTGCCTGGAGTGTAGCGACAGCCGGTGAGCAGTACTTC. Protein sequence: CAWSVATAGEQYF.

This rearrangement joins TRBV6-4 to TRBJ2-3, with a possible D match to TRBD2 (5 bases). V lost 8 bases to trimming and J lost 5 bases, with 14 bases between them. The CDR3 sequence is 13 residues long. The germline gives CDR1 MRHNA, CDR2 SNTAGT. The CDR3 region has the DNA TGTGCCAGCTCTGTGGGCCGGGGAGATACGCAGTATTTT. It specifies CASSVGRGDTQYF.

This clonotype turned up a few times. The CDR3 sequence is CASSQARGYQPQHF. The CDR3 nucleotides are TGCGCCAGCAGCCAAGCCAGGGGTTATCAGCCCCAGCATTTT. The chain carries TRBV4-3 and TRBJ1-5; the D gene is possibly TRBD1 (6 bases). Germline V gene data show CDR1 as LGHNA and CDR2 as YSLEER. The V end was cut by 1 base, the J end by 5 bases, with 9 bases between. The CDR3 is made up of 14 amino acids.

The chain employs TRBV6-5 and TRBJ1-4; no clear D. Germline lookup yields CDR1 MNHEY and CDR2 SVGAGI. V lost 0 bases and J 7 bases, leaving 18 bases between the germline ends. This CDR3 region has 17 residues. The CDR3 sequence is CASSYSQLVLSREKLFF. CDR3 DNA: TGTGCCAGCAGTTACTCGCAGTTAGTCTTATCTCGTGAAAAACTGTTTTTT.

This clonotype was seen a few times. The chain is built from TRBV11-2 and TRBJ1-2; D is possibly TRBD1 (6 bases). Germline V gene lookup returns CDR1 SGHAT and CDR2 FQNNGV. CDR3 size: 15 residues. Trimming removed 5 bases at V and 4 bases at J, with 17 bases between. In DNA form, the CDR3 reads TGTGCCAGCAGCCAACGGACAGATAGCGCCTATGGCTACACCTTC. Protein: CASSQRTDSAYGYTF.

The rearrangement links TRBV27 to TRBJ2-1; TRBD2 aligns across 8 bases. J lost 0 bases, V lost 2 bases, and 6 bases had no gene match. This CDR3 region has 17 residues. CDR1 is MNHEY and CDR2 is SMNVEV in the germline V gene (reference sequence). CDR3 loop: CASSLVPGTSSYNEQFF. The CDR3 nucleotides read TGTGCCAGCAGTTTAGTACCGGGGACTAGCTCCTACAATGAGCAGTTCTTC.

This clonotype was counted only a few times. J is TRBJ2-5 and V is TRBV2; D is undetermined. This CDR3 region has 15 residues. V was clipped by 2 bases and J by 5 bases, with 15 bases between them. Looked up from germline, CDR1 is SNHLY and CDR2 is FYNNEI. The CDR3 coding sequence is TGTGCCAGCAGTGAAAAGTCATCTAGTCTCGAGACCCAGTACTTC. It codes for CASSEKSSSLETQYF.

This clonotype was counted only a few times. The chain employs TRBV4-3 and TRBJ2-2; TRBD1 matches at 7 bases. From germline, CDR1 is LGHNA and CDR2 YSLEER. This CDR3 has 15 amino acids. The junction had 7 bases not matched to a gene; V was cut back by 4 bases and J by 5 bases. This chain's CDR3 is CASSPTSTGTGELFF. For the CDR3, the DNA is TGCGCCAGCAGCCCGACCTCGACAGGGACCGGGGAGCTGTTTTTT.

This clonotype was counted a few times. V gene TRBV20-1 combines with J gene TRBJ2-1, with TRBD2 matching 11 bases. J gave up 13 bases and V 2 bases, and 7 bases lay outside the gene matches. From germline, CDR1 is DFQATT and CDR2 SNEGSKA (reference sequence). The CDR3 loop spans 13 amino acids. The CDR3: CSARLAGGRFQFF. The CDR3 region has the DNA TGCAGTGCTAGACTAGCGGGGGGCCGTTTTCAGTTCTTC.

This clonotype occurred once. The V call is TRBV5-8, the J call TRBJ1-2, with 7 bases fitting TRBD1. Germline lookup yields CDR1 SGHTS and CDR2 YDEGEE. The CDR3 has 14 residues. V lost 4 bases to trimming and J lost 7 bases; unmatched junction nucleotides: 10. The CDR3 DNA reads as TGTGCCAGCAGCCGCGAACAGGGGATAGGTGGCTACACCTTC. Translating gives CASSREQGIGGYTF.